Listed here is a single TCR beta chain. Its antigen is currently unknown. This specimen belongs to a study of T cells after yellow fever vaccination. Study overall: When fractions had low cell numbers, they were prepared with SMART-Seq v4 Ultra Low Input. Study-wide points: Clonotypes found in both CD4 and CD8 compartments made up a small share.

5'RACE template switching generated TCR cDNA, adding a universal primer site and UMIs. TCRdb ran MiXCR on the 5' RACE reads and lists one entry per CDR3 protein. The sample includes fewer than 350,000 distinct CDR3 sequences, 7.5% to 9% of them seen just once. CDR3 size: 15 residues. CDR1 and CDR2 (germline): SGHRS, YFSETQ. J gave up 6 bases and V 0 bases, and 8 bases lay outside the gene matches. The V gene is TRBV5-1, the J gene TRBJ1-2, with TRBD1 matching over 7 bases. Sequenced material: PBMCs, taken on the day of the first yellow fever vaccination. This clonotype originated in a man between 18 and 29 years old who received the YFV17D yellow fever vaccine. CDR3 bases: TGCGCCAGCAGCTTGGAGGAGGGGGCATCAAATGGCTACACCTTC. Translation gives CASSLEEGASNGYTF.